Shown below are 18 T cell receptor beta chains from a single sample sequenced in a study of cytomegalovirus exposure and HLA in healthy donors. Vbeta (60) and Jbeta (13) primers were used in the PCR. Clones were sequenced by immunoSEQ multiplex PCR, and TCRdb holds only the in-frame ones, with some missing. In the table there are 100,000 to 150,000 clones, approximately 85% of which are singletons. What was sequenced was PBMCs. These receptors all stem from a woman aged 45-65 years in good health and CMV-seropositive.

The DNA for the CDR3 is TGTGCCAGCAGCCTGGGACAGATTAACACCGGGGAGCTGTTTTTT. Translated, it gives CASSLGQINTGELFF. The chain uses TRBV7-9 and TRBJ2-2; 7 positions match TRBD1. CDR3 size: 15 residues. With V trimmed by 5 bases and J by 2 bases, 5 bases remained unmatched. Per germline, CDR1 SEHNR and CDR2 FQNEAQ (reference sequence).

The V gene is TRBV30, the J gene TRBJ1-2; D is uncertain. Deletions cut 4 bases from V and 1 base from J, with 7 bases between. Germline V gene data show CDR1 as GTSNPN and CDR2 as SVGIG (reference sequence). This CDR3 has 12 amino acids. CDR3 sequence: CAWTWSNYGYTF. The CDR3 DNA sequence: TGTGCCTGGACCTGGAGTAACTATGGCTACACCTTC.

The genes are TRBV5-1 and TRBJ1-4, with D possibly TRBD1 on 6 matching bases. There are 15 residues in the CDR3. Trimming stripped 3 bases from V and 6 bases from J, with 15 bases between. In germline, CDR1 is SGHRS, CDR2 YFSETQ. The CDR3 is CASSSQWAGDEKLFF. For the CDR3, the DNA is TGCGCCAGCAGCTCCCAATGGGCAGGGGATGAAAAACTGTTTTTT.

V usage is TRBV13 and J usage is TRBJ2-3; TRBD1 matches 7 bases. Germline V CDR1 and CDR2: PRHDT, FYEKMQ (reference sequence). V gave up 4 bases and J gave up 8 bases; unmatched junction bases: 15. CDR3 length: 16 amino acids. DNA of the CDR3: TGTGCCAGCAGCTACCTACAGGGGATGAGGGTCGTTACGCAGTATTTT. Protein product: CASSYLQGMRVVTQYF.

This chain joins TRBV6-6 and TRBJ2-1; 8 bases map to TRBD2. V lost 6 bases to trimming and J lost 7 bases; unmatched junction nucleotides: 11. Germline V gene lookup returns CDR1 MNHNY and CDR2 SVGAGI (reference sequence). The CDR3 is 15 residues long. This CDR3 reads CASSPLSGGKNEQFF. CDR3 nucleotides: TGTGCCAGCAGCCCTCTCAGCGGGGGTAAAAATGAGCAGTTCTTC.

The V gene is TRBV5-1, the J gene TRBJ2-1, with 10 bases aligning to TRBD2. The CDR3 is 15 amino acids. Germline V lookup: CDR1 SGHRS, CDR2 YFSETQ. The ends lost 1 base at V and 6 bases at J; junction bases unmatched: 4. The DNA of the CDR3 is TGCGCCAGCAGCTTGATAGCGGGGGGCCTCAATGAGCAGTTCTTC. Translating gives CASSLIAGGLNEQFF.

The rearrangement links TRBV5-1 to TRBJ2-3; 8 bases map to TRBD1. Germline V gives CDR1 SGHRS, CDR2 YFSETQ. CDR3 length: 16 residues. The J segment lost 2 bases and the V segment lost 0 bases, leaving 5 bases of the junction unmatched. The CDR3, as DNA: TGCGCCAGCAGCTTGGTTACAGGGGGTAACACAGATACGCAGTATTTT. This codes for CASSLVTGGNTDTQYF.

The genes are TRBV5-4 and TRBJ2-5; 7 positions match TRBD1. Germline assignment: CDR1 SGHNT and CDR2 YYREEE (reference sequence). The length of the CDR3 is 15 residues. V was pared by 4 bases and J by 2 bases, with 8 bases of the junction left unmatched. The CDR3 nucleotides are TGTGCCAGCAGCACCTCCAACAGGGGACAAGAGACCCAGTACTTC. Translating gives CASSTSNRGQETQYF.

The chain carries TRBV4-2 and TRBJ2-3; TRBD1 agrees at 8 bases. V gave up 3 bases and J gave up 2 bases; unmatched junction bases: 7. The CDR3 has 16 residues. Germline values: CDR1 LGHNA, CDR2 YNFKEQ. The CDR3 DNA is TGTGCCAGCAGCCACGGACAGGGTGGGTACACAGATACGCAGTATTTT. This gives the protein CASSHGQGGYTDTQYF.

This clone has just one count. The chain carries TRBV7-2 and TRBJ1-2; 9 bases align to TRBD1. The germline V gene has CDR1 SGHTA and CDR2 FQGNSA. V lost 5 bases and J lost 6; bases outside the gene matches: 10. This CDR3 has 15 residues. The DNA of the CDR3 is TGTGCCAGCAGCCCCTATCAGACAGGGGGAAATGGCTACACCTTC. Encoded protein: CASSPYQTGGNGYTF.

The chain has TRBV13 and TRBJ2-3; the match to TRBD2 covers 9 bases. There are 18 residues in the CDR3. Germline-derived CDR1 and CDR2 are PRHDT and FYEKMQ (reference sequence). Germline trimming cut 7 bases from V and 4 bases from J; bases unmatched to any gene: 18. CDR3 in amino acids: CASNIAAISGGFSDTQYF. As DNA, the CDR3 is TGTGCCAGCAACATAGCCGCTATTAGCGGGGGATTTTCAGATACGCAGTATTTT.

The chain couples TRBV29-1 to TRBJ1-6; no firm D call. Germline V gene sequence: CDR1 SQVTM, CDR2 ANQGSEA. The CDR3 contains 14 residues. V was cut by 8 bases and J by 3 bases, with 14 bases left in between. The CDR3: CSPVRGYYNSPLHF. Written as DNA, the CDR3 is TGCAGCCCAGTAAGAGGATACTATAATTCACCCCTCCACTTT.

The V call is TRBV19, the J call TRBJ1-4; tentatively, D is TRBD1 (6 bases). The CDR3 contains 13 residues. Trimming stripped 5 bases from V and 8 bases from J, with 12 bases between. The germline CDR1 and CDR2 sequences are LNHDA and SQIVND (reference sequence). CDR3 region: CASSPGAAEKLFF. CDR3 bases: TGTGCCAGTAGTCCAGGGGCGGCGGAAAAACTGTTTTTT.

The rearrangement links TRBV30 to TRBJ2-7; 9 nucleotides align to TRBD1. This CDR3 has 15 amino acids. Germline CDR1 is GTSNPN and CDR2 is SVGIG (reference sequence). Trimming at V came to 0 bases and at J to 3 bases, leaving 6 bases not matched to a gene. The CDR3 DNA reads TGTGCCTGGAGTGTAGTTGACAGGGGGTACTACGAGCAGTACTTC. Amino acid sequence: CAWSVVDRGYYEQYF.

The rearrangement joins TRBV7-9 to TRBJ1-2; 9 positions agree with TRBD1. Germline assignment: CDR1 SEHNR and CDR2 FQNEAQ (reference sequence). The ends lost 4 bases at V and 4 bases at J; junction bases unmatched: 16. CDR3 length equals 18 residues. The CDR3 nucleotides read TGTGCCAGCAGCTCCGAACCGGGACAGGGAGACCGTGGCTATGGCTACACCTTC. Protein: CASSSEPGQGDRGYGYTF.

This clone was detected a few times. The V gene is TRBV18, the J gene TRBJ2-1, with TRBD2 matching over 8 bases. With 5 bases clipped from V and 9 bases from J, the junction kept 9 bases outside the gene matches. This CDR3 spans 14 amino acids. Germline-derived CDR1 and CDR2 are KGHSH and LQKENI. In nucleotides, the CDR3 is TGTGCCAGCTCAGCGGGACTAGTATCCGGTGAGCAGTTCTTC. Translated, it gives CASSAGLVSGEQFF. The full variable domain, its missing parts supplied by reference TRBV18 and TRBJ2-1, is NAGVMQNPRHLVRRRGQEARLRCSPMKGHSHVYWYRQLPEEGLKFMVYLQKENIIDESGMPKERFSAEFPKEGPSILRIQQVVRGDSAAYFCASSAGLVSGEQFFGPGTRLTVL.

The chain recombines TRBV30 with TRBJ2-1; 12 bases map to TRBD2. J lost 9 bases, V lost 0 bases, and 9 bases had no gene match. The CDR3 runs to 16 residues. The V gene's germline CDR1 is GTSNPN and CDR2 SVGIG (reference sequence). The CDR3 sequence is CAWSVWGLAGKSEQFF. The CDR3 nucleotides read TGTGCCTGGAGTGTCTGGGGACTAGCGGGTAAAAGTGAGCAGTTCTTC. Combining the CDR3 with reference TRBV30 and TRBJ2-1 gives the whole variable domain SQTIHQWPATLVQPVGSPLSLECTVEGTSNPNLYWYRQAAGRGLQLLFYSVGIGQISSEVPQNLSASRPQDRQFILSSKKLLLSDSGFYLCAWSVWGLAGKSEQFFGPGTRLTVL.

The gene calls are TRBV7-9 and TRBJ2-5; D might be TRBD1 (6 bases). The germline V gene has CDR1 SEHNR and CDR2 FQNEAQ (reference sequence). Trimming took 4 bases from V and 1 from J, leaving 13 bases between them. This CDR3 has 15 residues. The CDR3 DNA is TGTGCCAGCAGCTCAGGGGCCCCGGCCCAAGAGACCCAGTACTTC. Translated: CASSSGAPAQETQYF.